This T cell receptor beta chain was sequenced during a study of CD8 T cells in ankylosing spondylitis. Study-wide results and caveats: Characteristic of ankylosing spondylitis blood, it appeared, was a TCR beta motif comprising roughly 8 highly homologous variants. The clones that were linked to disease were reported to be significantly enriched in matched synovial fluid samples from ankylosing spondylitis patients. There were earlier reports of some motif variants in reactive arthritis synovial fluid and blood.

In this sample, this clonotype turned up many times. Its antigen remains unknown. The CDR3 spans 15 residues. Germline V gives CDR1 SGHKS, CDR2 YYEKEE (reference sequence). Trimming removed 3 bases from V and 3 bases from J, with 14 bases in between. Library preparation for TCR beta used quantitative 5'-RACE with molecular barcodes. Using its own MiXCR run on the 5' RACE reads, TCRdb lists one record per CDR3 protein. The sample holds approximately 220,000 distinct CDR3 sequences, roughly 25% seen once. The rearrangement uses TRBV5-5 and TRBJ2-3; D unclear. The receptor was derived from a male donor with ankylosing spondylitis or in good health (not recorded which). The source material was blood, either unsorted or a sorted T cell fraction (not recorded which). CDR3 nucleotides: TGTGCCAGCAGCTGGAAGGCTGGGAATACAGATACGCAGTATTTT. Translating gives CASSWKAGNTDTQYF. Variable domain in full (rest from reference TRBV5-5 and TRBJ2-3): DAGVTQSPTHLIKTRGQQVTLRCSPISGHKSVSWYQQVLGQGPQFIFQYYEKEERGRGNFPDRFSARQFPNYSSELNVNALLLGDSALYLCASSWKAGNTDTQYFGPGTRLTVL.